The rows below give T cell receptor beta chains drawn from one sample of a study of T cell responses to AZD1222 COVID-19 vaccine. Assay: immunoSEQ multiplex PCR; the TCRdb copy retains only in-frame clones and omits some. In the table there are some 110,000 clones, around 87% of which are singletons. Sequencing used peripheral blood, obtained on day 0 of AZD1222 vaccination. Receptors were obtained from an adult in good health. Both conserved end residues are part of each CDR3.

TRBV29-1	13	TRBJ2-3	CSAIQGIADTQYF
TRBV2	14	TRBJ1-4	CASSPGGANEKLFF
TRBV10-1	17	TRBJ1-5	CASSAGTEVYSNQPQHF
TRBV28	18	TRBJ2-2	CASSQGLAGGPINGELFF
TRBV19	15	TRBJ1-5	CASSIGVAGNQPQHF
TRBV5-4	15	TRBJ2-7	CASSSSETGRNEQYF
TRBV19	17	TRBJ1-2	CASSLRTGAGDNYGYTF
TRBV9	14	TRBJ2-1	CASGSGSVNNEQFF
TRBV7-6	15	TRBJ2-7	CASSLGQSLEDEQYF
TRBV19	14	TRBJ2-7	CASSMGTGSSEQYF
TRBV5-1	13	TRBJ2-1	CASSSGRINEQFF
TRBV7-9	19	TRBJ1-5	CASSLGLRAALKDNQPQHF
TRBV27	13	TRBJ1-2	CASRQGSVGGYTF
TRBV12-3/TRBV12-4	12	TRBJ1-6	CASSFWSSPLHF
TRBV3-1/TRBV3-2	11	TRBJ1-1	CASIRGGEAFF
TRBV7-2	13	TRBJ1-1	CASSPSRGTEAFF
TRBV9	16	TRBJ2-7	CASSVLSQAGAVEQYF
TRBV23-1	17	TRBJ1-5	CASIQGTEDFSNQPQHF
TRBV5-4	15	TRBJ1-2	CASSPGTVANYGYTF
TRBV10-1	22	TRBJ2-2	CASSETPLDGGAGRMNTGELFF
TRBV7-2	12	TRBJ2-7	CASSLGSLEQYF
TRBV4-3	14	TRBJ2-3	CASSQAENTDTQYF
TRBV7-3	15	TRBJ1-2	CASSAGTGGGYGYTF
TRBV29-1	12	TRBJ2-7	CSVRPHSYEQYF
TRBV6-5	13	TRBJ1-1	CASSFTGTAEAFF
TRBV5-1	13	TRBJ2-7	CASSLQATYEQYF
TRBV9	13	TRBJ2-6	CASRLGGANVLTF
TRBV11-2	11	TRBJ2-1	CASSLGVAQFF
TRBV14	15	TRBJ1-6	CASSPGPGPGSPLHF
TRBV19	13	TRBJ2-1	CASSFFAGVEQFF
TRBV6-1	13	TRBJ1-1	CASSETGETEAFF
TRBV7-8	16	TRBJ1-2	CASSLGFSRGIYGYTF
TRBV4-3	20	TRBJ2-7	CASSHLTGTSGRGSLNEQYF
TRBV27	12	TRBJ1-1	CASSRQGGGAFF
TRBV7-9	14	TRBJ1-6	CASSLGGWNSPLHF
TRBV7-9	15	TRBJ1-6	CASSSTAGGNSPLHF
TRBV30	16	TRBJ2-1	CAWSLGLTSLGDEQFF
TRBV5-1	13	TRBJ2-5	CASSPRVKETQYF
TRBV7-6	13	TRBJ2-3	CASGDSITNTQYF
TRBV6-2/TRBV6-3	14	TRBJ1-2	CASSPQQGYYGYTF
TRBV5-1	13	TRBJ1-1	CASRRGQGEEAFF
TRBV5-1	15	TRBJ2-2	CASRTGTTNTGELFF
TRBV9	17	TRBJ2-1	CASSVATPSSGNNEQFF
TRBV7-2	15	TRBJ1-4	CASSVRGQINEKLFF
TRBV28	15	TRBJ1-1	CASSTGGARNTEAFF
TRBV7-3	16	TRBJ2-1	CASSFGSGGANNEQFF
TRBV9	14	TRBJ2-1	CASSNRWTPGWQFF
TRBV10-3	16	TRBJ2-7	CAISEPTPYSSYEQYF
TRBV6-5	13	TRBJ2-7	CASRPAGGNEQYF
TRBV5-5	11	TRBJ2-3	CASSYTDTQYF
TRBV5-6	16	TRBJ2-3	CASSFGRGPDADTQYF
TRBV19	17	TRBJ1-4	CASSRNVQGRANEKLFF
TRBV6-8	14	TRBJ1-6	CASQTGQGPSPLHF
TRBV4-1	15	TRBJ1-1	CASSRSSEGGTEAFF